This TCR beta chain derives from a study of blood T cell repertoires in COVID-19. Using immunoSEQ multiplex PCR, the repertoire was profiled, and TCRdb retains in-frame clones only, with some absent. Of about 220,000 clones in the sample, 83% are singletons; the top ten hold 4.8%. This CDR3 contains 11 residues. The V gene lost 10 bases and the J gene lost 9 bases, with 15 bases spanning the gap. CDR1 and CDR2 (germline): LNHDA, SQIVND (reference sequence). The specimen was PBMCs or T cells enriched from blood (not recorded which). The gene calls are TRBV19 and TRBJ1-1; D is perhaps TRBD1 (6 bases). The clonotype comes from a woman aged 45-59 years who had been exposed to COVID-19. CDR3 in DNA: TGTGCCACTAGGGGGGGTGTTCAAGCTTTCTTT. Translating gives CATRGGVQAFF.